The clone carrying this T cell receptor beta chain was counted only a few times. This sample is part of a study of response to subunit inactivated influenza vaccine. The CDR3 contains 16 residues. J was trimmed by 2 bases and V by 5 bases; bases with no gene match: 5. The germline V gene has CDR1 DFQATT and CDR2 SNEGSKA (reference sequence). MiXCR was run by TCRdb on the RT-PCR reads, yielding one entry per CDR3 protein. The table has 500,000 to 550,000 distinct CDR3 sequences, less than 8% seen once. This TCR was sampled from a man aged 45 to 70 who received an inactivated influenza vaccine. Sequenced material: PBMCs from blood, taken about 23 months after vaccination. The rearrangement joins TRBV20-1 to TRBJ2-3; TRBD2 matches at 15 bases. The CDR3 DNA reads TGCAGTGCTGAAGGGACTAGCGGGGGGTTCACAGATACGCAGTATTTT. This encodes CSAEGTSGGFTDTQYF.